This TCR beta chain was sequenced in a study of Graves' ophthalmopathy and Graves' hyperthyroidism. The CDR3 length is 15 residues. The germline gives CDR1 SGHTS, CDR2 YDEGEE. V was pared by 7 bases and J by 2 bases, with 8 bases of the junction left unmatched. For repertoire sequencing, the TCR beta CDR3 regions were amplified from RNA transcripts. The first round was an RT-PCR with HTBI primers, and the second round was a multiplex PCR. One entry per CDR3 protein results from TCRdb running MiXCR on the multiplex PCR reads. This table holds 450,000 to 600,000 distinct CDR3 sequences, 35% to 45% found once. In its sample, this clonotype was seen many times. Enrolled hyperthyroidism patients had a new diagnosis, a duration under 2 months, and an age of 18 to 65. Reliance was placed on clinical symptoms, serum thyroxine, TRAb, thyroid ultrasound and orbital computed tomography for diagnosis.

The rearrangement uses TRBV5-8 and TRBJ2-2; 7 bases agree with TRBD1. Input material: peripheral blood or thyroid tissue (not recorded which). This TCR derives from an adult man with Graves' hyperthyroidism. The CDR3 spells CASRPRQGNTGELFF. The DNA of the CDR3 is TGTGCCAGCCGCCCTAGACAGGGTAACACCGGGGAGCTGTTTTTT.